These T cell receptor beta chains were read from a single sample in a study of T cell responses to AZD1222 COVID-19 vaccine. Sequencing used immunoSEQ multiplex PCR; TCRdb keeps in-frame clones, though not all of them. The data hold over 90,000 clones, with roughly 87% observed a single time. Sequenced material: peripheral blood, taken on day 0 of AZD1222 vaccination. The receptor source for this set is an adult in good health. CDR3s leave out the opening cysteine and the closing phenylalanine or tryptophan. Fields, in order: J gene, clone size, V gene, CDR3 protein. Rows may omit the clone size; those that give it use once, few, many or a size class.

j_call: TRBJ1-1; clone_size: -; v_call: TRBV10-3; cdr3_aa: AITETLNTEAF
j_call: TRBJ1-1; clone_size: -; v_call: TRBV19; cdr3_aa: ASIGTGRKAF
j_call: TRBJ1-6; clone_size: -; v_call: TRBV5-4; cdr3_aa: ASSLDTNSPLH
j_call: TRBJ1-1; clone_size: -; v_call: TRBV5-4; cdr3_aa: ASSSAGWDTEAF
j_call: TRBJ1-2; clone_size: -; v_call: TRBV2; cdr3_aa: ASSDTGGLVGYT
j_call: TRBJ2-1; clone_size: -; v_call: TRBV5-4; cdr3_aa: ATAPWGWDNEQF
j_call: TRBJ1-1; clone_size: few; v_call: TRBV28; cdr3_aa: ASSLYSGYTEAF
j_call: TRBJ2-3; clone_size: -; v_call: TRBV5-8; cdr3_aa: ASSPRLAGGHDTQY
j_call: TRBJ1-2; clone_size: -; v_call: TRBV6-5; cdr3_aa: ASTRDRNTNYGYT
j_call: TRBJ1-1; clone_size: -; v_call: TRBV28; cdr3_aa: ATKQGAMNTEAF
j_call: TRBJ1-5; clone_size: -; v_call: TRBV10-3; cdr3_aa: AISESAIGRGGQPQH
j_call: TRBJ2-1; clone_size: -; v_call: TRBV6-5; cdr3_aa: ASSRLAGANEQF
j_call: TRBJ1-2; clone_size: -; v_call: TRBV10-3; cdr3_aa: AISDSSNYGYT
j_call: TRBJ2-2; clone_size: -; v_call: TRBV19; cdr3_aa: ASSQDRARAGELF
j_call: TRBJ1-2; clone_size: -; v_call: TRBV30; cdr3_aa: AWTGQEGYGYT
j_call: TRBJ2-1; clone_size: -; v_call: TRBV29-1; cdr3_aa: SVERGQRSSYNEQF
j_call: TRBJ1-5; clone_size: -; v_call: TRBV7-2; cdr3_aa: ASSLALGLSNQPQH
j_call: TRBJ1-6; clone_size: -; v_call: TRBV29-1; cdr3_aa: SARTWGKQGSSYNSPLH
j_call: TRBJ2-7; clone_size: -; v_call: TRBV29-1; cdr3_aa: SVEASGSSYEQY
j_call: TRBJ2-5; clone_size: -; v_call: TRBV5-1; cdr3_aa: ASSLVFGETQY
j_call: TRBJ1-1; clone_size: once; v_call: TRBV19; cdr3_aa: ASSSMNTEAF
j_call: TRBJ1-5; clone_size: -; v_call: TRBV5-6; cdr3_aa: ASSLASWGNQPQH
j_call: TRBJ1-1; clone_size: -; v_call: TRBV18; cdr3_aa: ASSPPQGLANTEAF
j_call: TRBJ1-5; clone_size: -; v_call: TRBV28; cdr3_aa: ASSCRNRDRDAYSNQPQH
j_call: TRBJ1-2; clone_size: -; v_call: TRBV19; cdr3_aa: ASRDRGNYGYT
j_call: TRBJ1-5; clone_size: -; v_call: TRBV4-1; cdr3_aa: ASSQGRGWGRGYNQPQH